Included here is one T cell receptor (beta chain) sequence, with context. Antigen specificity is unknown. At a deep level, the assay was run. In replicate PCRs of sorted subsets, 150 to 200 ng DNA, approximately 30,000 T cell genomes, was used. The method was immunoSEQ multiplex PCR; TCRdb's version includes in-frame clones alone and lacks a portion of them. Of about 1,800,000 clones detected, approximately 94% appear once; the ten largest clones hold 1.2%. This sample was taken from a study of shared clonotypes between healthy human individuals. Naive CD8 cells were CD45RO-negative, positively selected for CCR7, excluding terminally differentiated effector memory CD45RA+ cells. The length of the CDR3 is 16 residues. V was shortened by 2 bases and J by 3 bases, with 13 bases between the two germline ends. Germline CDR1 is LGHNA and CDR2 is YSLEER. Overall study results and limits: In a handful of donors, about 5% of naive CD4 clonotypes appeared in common. Against clonotypes common to all four donors, non-shared ones had lower generation probabilities.

V is TRBV4-3 and J is TRBJ1-4; possible D gene TRBD1, 5 bases. The sequence derives from a man aged 18-30 years in good health. Sequencing used naive CD8+ T cells sorted from blood. The CDR3 spells CASSQMLAGPNEKLFF. The CDR3 DNA follows: TGCGCCAGCAGCCAAATGCTGGCAGGGCCTAATGAAAAACTGTTTTTT.